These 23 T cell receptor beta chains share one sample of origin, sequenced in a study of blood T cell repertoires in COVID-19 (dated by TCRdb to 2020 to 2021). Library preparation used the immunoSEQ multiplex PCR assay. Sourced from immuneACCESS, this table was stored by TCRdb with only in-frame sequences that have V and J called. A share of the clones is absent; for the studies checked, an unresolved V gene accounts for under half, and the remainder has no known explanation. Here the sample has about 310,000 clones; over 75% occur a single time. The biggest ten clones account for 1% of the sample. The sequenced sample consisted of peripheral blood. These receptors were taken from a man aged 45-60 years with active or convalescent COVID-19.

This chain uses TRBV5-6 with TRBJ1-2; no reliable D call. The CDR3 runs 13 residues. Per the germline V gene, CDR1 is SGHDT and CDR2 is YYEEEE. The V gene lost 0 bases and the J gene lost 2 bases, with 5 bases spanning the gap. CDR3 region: CASSLGGNYGYTF. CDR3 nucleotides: TGTGCCAGCAGCTTGGGAGGGAACTATGGCTACACCTTC.

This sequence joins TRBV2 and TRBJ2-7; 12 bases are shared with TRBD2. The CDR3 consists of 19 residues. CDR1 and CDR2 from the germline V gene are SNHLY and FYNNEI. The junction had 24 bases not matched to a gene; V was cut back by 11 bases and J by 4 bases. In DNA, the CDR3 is TGTGCCGTCCGACTAGCGGGAGCCCTATTAGGTCCGCGGGCATACGAGCAGTACTTC. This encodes CAVRLAGALLGPRAYEQYF.

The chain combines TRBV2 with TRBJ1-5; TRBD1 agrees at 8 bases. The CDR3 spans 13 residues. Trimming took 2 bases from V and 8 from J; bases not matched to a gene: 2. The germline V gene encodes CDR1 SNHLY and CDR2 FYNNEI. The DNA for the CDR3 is TGTGCCAGCAGTGAACAGGGACAGGAGCCCCAGCATTTT. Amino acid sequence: CASSEQGQEPQHF.

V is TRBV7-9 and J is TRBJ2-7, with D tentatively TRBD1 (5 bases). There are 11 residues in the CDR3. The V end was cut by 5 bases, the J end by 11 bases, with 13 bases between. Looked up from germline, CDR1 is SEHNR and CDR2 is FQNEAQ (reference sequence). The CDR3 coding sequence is TGTGCCAGCAGCCGCGACAGAAACGAGTACTTC. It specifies CASSRDRNEYF.

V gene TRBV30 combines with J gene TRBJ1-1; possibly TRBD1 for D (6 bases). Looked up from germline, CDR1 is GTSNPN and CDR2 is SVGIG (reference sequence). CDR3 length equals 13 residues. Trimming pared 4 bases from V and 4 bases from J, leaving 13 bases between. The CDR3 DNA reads TGTGCCTGGACCGTGACAGGTGGCACTGAAGCTTTCTTT. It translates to CAWTVTGGTEAFF.

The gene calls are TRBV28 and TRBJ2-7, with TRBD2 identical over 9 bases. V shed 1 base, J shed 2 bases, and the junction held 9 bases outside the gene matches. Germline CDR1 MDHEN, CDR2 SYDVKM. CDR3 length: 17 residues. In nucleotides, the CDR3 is TGTGCCAGCAGTTTATTGGGCGGGGGGGTCTCAACCTACGAGCAGTACTTC. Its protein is CASSLLGGGVSTYEQYF.

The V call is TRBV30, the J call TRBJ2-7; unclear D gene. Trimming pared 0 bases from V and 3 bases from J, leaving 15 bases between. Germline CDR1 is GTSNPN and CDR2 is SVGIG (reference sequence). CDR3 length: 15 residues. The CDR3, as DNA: TGTGCCTGGAGTGTACGAGGTCCGAACGACTACGAGCAGTACTTC. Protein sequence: CAWSVRGPNDYEQYF.

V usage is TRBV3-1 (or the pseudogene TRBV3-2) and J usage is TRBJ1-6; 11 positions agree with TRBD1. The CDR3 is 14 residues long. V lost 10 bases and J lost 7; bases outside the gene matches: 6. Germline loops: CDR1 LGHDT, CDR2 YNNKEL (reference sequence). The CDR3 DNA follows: TGTGCCACCAGGACAGGGGGCTGGAATTCACCCCTCCACTTT. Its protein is CATRTGGWNSPLHF.

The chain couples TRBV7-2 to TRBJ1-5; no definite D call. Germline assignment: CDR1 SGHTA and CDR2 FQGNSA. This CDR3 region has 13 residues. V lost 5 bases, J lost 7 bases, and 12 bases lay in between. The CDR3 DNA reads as TGTGCCAGCAGCCCTAATGGGCCCCAGCCCCAGCATTTT. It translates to CASSPNGPQPQHF.

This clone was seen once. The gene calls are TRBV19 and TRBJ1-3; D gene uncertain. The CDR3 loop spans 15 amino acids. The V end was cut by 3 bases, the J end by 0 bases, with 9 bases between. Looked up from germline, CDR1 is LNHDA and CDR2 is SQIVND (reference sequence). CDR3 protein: CASSIKAYSGNTIYF. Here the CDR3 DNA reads TGTGCCAGTAGTATTAAAGCGTACTCTGGAAACACCATATATTTT.

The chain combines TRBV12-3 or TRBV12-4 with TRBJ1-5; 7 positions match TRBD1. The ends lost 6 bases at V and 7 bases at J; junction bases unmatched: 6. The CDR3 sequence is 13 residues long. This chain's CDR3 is CASRATGNQPQHF. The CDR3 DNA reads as TGTGCCAGCAGAGCGACAGGGAACCAGCCCCAGCATTTT.

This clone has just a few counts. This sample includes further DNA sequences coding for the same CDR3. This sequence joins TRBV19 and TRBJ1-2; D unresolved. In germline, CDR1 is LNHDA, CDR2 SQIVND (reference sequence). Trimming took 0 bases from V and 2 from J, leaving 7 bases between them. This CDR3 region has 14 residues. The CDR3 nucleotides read TGTGCCAGTAGTATAGATCGGGGAAACTATGGCTACACCTTC. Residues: CASSIDRGNYGYTF.

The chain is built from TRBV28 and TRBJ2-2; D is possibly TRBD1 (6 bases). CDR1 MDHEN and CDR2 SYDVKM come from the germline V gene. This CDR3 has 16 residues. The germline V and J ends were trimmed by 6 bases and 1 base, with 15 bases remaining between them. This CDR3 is CASRPLGAGNTGELFF. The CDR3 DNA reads TGTGCCAGCAGGCCGCTGGGGGCGGGGAACACCGGGGAGCTGTTTTTT.

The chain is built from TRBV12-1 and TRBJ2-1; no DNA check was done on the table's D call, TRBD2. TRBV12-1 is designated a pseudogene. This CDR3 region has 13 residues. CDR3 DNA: TGTGCCAGCAGCTTCCTAGCGGGAAGGGTGGAGTTCTTC. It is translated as CASSFLAGRVEFF.

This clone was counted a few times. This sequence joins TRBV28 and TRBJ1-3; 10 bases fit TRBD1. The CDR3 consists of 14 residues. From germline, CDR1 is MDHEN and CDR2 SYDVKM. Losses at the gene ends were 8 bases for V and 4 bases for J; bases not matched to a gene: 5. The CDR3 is CASGGQGSGNTIYF. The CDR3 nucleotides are TGTGCCAGCGGGGGACAGGGGTCCGGAAACACCATATATTTT. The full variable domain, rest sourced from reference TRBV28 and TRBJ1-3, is DVKVTQSSRYLVKRTGEKVFLECVQDMDHENMFWYRQDPGLGLRLIYFSYDVKMKEKGDIPEGYSVSREKKERFSLILESASTNQTSMYLCASGGQGSGNTIYFGEGSWLTVV.

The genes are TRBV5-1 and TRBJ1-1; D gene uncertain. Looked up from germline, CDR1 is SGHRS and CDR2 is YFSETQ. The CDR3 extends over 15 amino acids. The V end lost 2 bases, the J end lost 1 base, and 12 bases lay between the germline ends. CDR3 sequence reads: CASSFGDPGNTEAFF. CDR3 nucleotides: TGCGCCAGCAGCTTCGGTGATCCGGGGAACACTGAAGCTTTCTTT.

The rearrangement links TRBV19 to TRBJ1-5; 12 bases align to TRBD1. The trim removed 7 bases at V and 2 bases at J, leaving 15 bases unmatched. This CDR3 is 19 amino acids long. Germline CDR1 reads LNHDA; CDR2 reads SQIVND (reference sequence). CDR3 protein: CASTDQGTGGAFGNQPQHF. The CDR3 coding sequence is TGTGCCAGTACCGATCAGGGGACAGGGGGCGCGTTCGGCAATCAGCCCCAGCATTTT. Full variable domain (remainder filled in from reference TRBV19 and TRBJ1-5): DGGITQSPKYLFRKEGQNVTLSCEQNLNHDAMYWYRQDPGQGLRLIYYSQIVNDFQKGDIAEGYSVSREKKESFPLTVTSAQKNPTAFYLCASTDQGTGGAFGNQPQHFGDGTRLSIL.

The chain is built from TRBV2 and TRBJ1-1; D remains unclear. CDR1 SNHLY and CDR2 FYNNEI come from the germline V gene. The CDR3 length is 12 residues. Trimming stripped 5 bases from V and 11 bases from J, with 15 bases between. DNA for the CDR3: TGTGCCAGCAGTCTTCTCCCGGGGAGTGCTTTCTTT. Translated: CASSLLPGSAFF.

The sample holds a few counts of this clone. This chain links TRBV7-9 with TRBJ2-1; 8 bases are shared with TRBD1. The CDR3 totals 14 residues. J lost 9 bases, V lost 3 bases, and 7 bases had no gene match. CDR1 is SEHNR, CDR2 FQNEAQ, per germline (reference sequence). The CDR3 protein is CASSFRQGAGEQFF. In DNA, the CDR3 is TGTGCCAGCAGCTTCCGTCAGGGGGCCGGTGAGCAGTTCTTC.

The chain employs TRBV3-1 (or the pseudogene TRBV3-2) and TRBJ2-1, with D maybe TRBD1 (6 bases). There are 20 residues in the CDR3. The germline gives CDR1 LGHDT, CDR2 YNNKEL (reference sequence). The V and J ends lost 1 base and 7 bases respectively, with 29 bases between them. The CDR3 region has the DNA TGTGCCAGCAGCCAAGTATACCGACGTTGCGGGCAGGGGCTGGGTAATGAGCAGTTCTTC. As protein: CASSQVYRRCGQGLGNEQFF.

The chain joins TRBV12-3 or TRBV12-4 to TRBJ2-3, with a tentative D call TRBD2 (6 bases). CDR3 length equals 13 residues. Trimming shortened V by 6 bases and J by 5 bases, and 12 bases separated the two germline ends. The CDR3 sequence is CASRPTAGDTQYF. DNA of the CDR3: TGTGCCAGCAGACCCACAGCGGGAGATACGCAGTATTTT.

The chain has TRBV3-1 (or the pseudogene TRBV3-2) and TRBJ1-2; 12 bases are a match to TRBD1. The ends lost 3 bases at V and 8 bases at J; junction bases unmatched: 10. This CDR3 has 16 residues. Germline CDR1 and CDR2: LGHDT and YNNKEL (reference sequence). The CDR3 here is CASSQHLPGTGGGYTF. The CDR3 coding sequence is TGTGCCAGCAGCCAGCATCTACCAGGGACAGGGGGCGGCTACACCTTC.

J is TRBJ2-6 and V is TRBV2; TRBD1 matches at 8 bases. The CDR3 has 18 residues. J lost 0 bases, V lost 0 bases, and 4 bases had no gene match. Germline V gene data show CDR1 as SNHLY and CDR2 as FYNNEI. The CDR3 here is CASSEAGTGSSGANVLTF. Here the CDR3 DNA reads TGTGCCAGCAGTGAAGCGGGGACAGGAAGCTCTGGGGCCAACGTCCTGACTTTC.